The clone carrying this T cell receptor beta chain was observed a few times. Its antigen is not identified. The data originate from a study of T cell repertoires in cytomegalovirus infection. Study information: TCR beta signatures that were public indicated CMV infection and matching HLA type. Study-level points and caveats: In two of eight donors, the top clonotype was HLA-C-restricted CMV-specific.

TCRdb used MiXCR to reprocess the reads, holding one entry per CDR3 protein. The sample gives around 710,000 distinct CDR3 sequences, 25% to 35% of which show up once; around 12% is in the top ten. This CDR3 is 13 amino acids long. In germline, CDR1 is LGHDT, CDR2 YNNKEL (reference sequence). V was shortened by 2 bases and J by 8 bases, with 12 bases between the two germline ends. The input for sequencing was cultured CD8+ T cells from PBMCs, taken from culture after CMV antigen stimulation. This sequence joins TRBV3-1 and TRBJ1-1; D is undetermined. The sequence derives from a human donor in good health (CMV status not recorded). Some clones in this sample may be carry-over from other donors' samples. The CDR3 reads CASSQRRVEEAFF. The CDR3 coding sequence is TGTGCCAGCAGCCAACGCAGAGTAGAAGAAGCTTTCTTT. The full variable domain, completed using reference TRBV3-1 and TRBJ1-1, is DTAVSQTPKYLVTQMGNDKSIKCEQNLGHDTMYWYKQDSKKFLKIMFSYNNKELIINETVPNRFSPKSPDKAHLNLHINSLELGDSAVYFCASSQRRVEEAFFGQGTRLTVV.